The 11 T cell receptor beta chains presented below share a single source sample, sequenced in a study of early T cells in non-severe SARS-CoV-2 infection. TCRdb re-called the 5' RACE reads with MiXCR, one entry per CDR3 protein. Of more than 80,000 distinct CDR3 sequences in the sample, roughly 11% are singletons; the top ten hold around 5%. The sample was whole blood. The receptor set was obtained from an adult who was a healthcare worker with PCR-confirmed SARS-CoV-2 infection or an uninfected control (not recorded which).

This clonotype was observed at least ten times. The CDR3 reads CASSLGDYQETQYF. For the CDR3, the DNA is TGTGCCAGCAGTTTAGGGGACTACCAAGAGACCCAGTACTTC. The chain is built from TRBV28 and TRBJ2-5, with D possibly TRBD2 on 6 matching bases. Germline CDR1 is MDHEN and CDR2 is SYDVKM. V was trimmed by 2 bases and J by 0 bases, leaving 7 bases between them. The CDR3 length is 14 residues.

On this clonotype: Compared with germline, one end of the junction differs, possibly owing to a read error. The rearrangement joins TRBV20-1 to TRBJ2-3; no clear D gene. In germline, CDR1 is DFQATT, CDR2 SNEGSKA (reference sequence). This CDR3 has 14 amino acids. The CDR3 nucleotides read TGCAGAGCTAGAACCAGCCCTAGCACAGATACGCAGTATTTT. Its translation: CRARTSPSTDTQYF.

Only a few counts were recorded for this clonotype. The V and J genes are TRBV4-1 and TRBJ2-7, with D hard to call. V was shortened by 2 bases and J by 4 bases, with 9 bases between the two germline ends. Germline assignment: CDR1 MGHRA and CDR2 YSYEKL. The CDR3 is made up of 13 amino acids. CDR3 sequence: CASSQRPGYEQYF. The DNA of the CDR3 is TGCGCCAGCAGCCAACGCCCAGGTTACGAGCAGTACTTC.

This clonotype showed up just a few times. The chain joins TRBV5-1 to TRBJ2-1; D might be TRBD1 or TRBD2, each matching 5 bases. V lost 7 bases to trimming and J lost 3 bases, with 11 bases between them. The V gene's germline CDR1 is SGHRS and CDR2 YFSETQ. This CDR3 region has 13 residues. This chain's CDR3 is CASSRGDYNEQFF. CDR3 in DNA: TGCGCCAGCTCGAGGGGAGACTACAATGAGCAGTTCTTC.

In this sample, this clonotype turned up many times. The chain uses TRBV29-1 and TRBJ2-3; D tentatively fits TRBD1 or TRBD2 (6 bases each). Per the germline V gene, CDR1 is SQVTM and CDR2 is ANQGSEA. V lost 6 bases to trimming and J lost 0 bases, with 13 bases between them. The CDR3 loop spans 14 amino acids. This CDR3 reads CSVEGGSSTDTQYF. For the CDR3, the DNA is TGCAGCGTCGAGGGGGGATCTAGCACAGATACGCAGTATTTT.

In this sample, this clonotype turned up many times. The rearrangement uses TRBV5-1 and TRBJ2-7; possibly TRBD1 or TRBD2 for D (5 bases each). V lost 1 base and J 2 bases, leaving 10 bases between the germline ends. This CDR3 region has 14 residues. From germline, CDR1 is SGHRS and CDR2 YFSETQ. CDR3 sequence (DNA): TGCGCCAGCAGCTTGATCCAGGGAGCCTACGAGCAGTACTTC. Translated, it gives CASSLIQGAYEQYF.

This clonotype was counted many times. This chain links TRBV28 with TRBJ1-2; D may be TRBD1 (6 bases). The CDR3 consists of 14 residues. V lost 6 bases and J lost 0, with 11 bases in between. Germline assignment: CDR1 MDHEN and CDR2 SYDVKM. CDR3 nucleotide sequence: TGTGCCAGCAGCGTAAGGGACACTAACTATGGCTACACCTTC. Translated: CASSVRDTNYGYTF.

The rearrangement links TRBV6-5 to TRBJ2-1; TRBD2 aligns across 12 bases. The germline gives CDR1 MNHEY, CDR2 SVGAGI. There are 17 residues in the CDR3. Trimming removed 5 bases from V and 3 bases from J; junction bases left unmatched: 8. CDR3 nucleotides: TGTGCCAGCAGTCAACGACTAGCGGGAGTATACTACAATGAGCAGTTCTTC. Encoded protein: CASSQRLAGVYYNEQFF.

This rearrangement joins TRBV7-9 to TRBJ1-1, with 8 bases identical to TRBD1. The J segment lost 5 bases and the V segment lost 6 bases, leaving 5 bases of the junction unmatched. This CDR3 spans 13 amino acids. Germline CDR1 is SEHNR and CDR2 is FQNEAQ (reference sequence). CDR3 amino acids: CASSSTGVTEAFF. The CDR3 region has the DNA TGTGCCAGCAGTTCGACAGGGGTTACTGAAGCTTTCTTT.

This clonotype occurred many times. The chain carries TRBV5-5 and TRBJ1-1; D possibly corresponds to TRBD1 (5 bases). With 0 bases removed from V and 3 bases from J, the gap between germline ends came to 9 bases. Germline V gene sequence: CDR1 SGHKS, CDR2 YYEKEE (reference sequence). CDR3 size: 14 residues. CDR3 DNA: TGTGCCAGCAGCTTGGATGGGACTTACACTGAAGCTTTCTTT. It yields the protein CASSLDGTYTEAFF.

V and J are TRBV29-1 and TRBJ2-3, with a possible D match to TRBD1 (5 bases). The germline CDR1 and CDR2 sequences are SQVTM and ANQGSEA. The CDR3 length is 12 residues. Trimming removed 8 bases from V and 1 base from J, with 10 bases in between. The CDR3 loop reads CSIVGGTDTQYF. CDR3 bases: TGCAGCATCGTAGGGGGCACAGATACGCAGTATTTT.